This is a list of T cell receptor beta chains from one sample in a study of T cell responses to AZD1222 COVID-19 vaccine. The repertoire was sequenced with immunoSEQ multiplex PCR; TCRdb's copy has only in-frame clones and lacks some. This table has about 140,000 clones, more than 80% appearing once. The sample here was peripheral blood, taken 28 days after the second dose of the MenACWY control vaccine. The receptors stem from an adult who received the MenACWY meningococcal vaccine as a control. Both conserved end residues are part of each CDR3. The D gene is left open where the match is weak. Clone size is stated in some rows and not others, as once, few, many or a class when expanded.

j_call: TRBJ1-2
d_call: NA
clone_size: NA
v_call: TRBV12-3/TRBV12-4
cdr3_nt: TGTGCCAGCAGTTTTAAGGGCTATGGCTACACCTTC
cdr3_aa: CASSFKGYGYTF

j_call: TRBJ2-7
d_call: NA
clone_size: NA
v_call: TRBV19
cdr3_nt: TGTGCCAGTAGTTCCCGGGACACTCCCTCCTACGAGCAGTACTTC
cdr3_aa: CASSSRDTPSYEQYF

j_call: TRBJ2-2
d_call: NA
clone_size: NA
v_call: TRBV11-3
cdr3_nt: TGTGCCAGCAGCTTCGGGCAGGGGCTGGGAGGGGAGCTGTTTTTT
cdr3_aa: CASSFGQGLGGELFF

j_call: TRBJ2-5
d_call: TRBD2
clone_size: once
v_call: TRBV9
cdr3_nt: TGTGCCAGCAGCCCTTTTAGCGGGGGGGCAGGGGAGACCCAGTACTTC
cdr3_aa: CASSPFSGGAGETQYF

j_call: TRBJ1-1
d_call: TRBD1
clone_size: NA
v_call: TRBV7-9
cdr3_nt: TGTGCCAGCAGGTCCCGGGGACAGGTGGACACTGAAGCTTTCTTT
cdr3_aa: CASRSRGQVDTEAFF

j_call: TRBJ2-7
d_call: TRBD1
clone_size: NA
v_call: TRBV28
cdr3_nt: TGTGCCAGCAGTTTGCCCTCCGGGACAGCCTACGAGCAGTACTTC
cdr3_aa: CASSLPSGTAYEQYF

j_call: TRBJ1-4
d_call: NA
clone_size: NA
v_call: TRBV19
cdr3_nt: TGTGCCACTAAAAGGGCAGGAGGAAATGAAAAACTGTTTTTT
cdr3_aa: CATKRAGGNEKLFF

j_call: TRBJ1-1
d_call: NA
clone_size: NA
v_call: TRBV18
cdr3_nt: TGTGCCAGCTCACCCAACACCGGGACGGAGAACACTGAAGCTTTCTTT
cdr3_aa: CASSPNTGTENTEAFF

j_call: TRBJ2-7
d_call: NA
clone_size: NA
v_call: TRBV3-1/TRBV3-2
cdr3_nt: TGTGCCAGCAGCCAAGCTGGGGGATCTAGTTCCTACGAGCAGTACTTC
cdr3_aa: CASSQAGGSSSYEQYF

j_call: TRBJ1-4
d_call: NA
clone_size: NA
v_call: TRBV28
cdr3_nt: TGTGCCAGCAAGTTATCTAATGAAAAACTGTTTTTT
cdr3_aa: CASKLSNEKLFF

j_call: TRBJ1-5
d_call: TRBD1
clone_size: NA
v_call: TRBV9
cdr3_nt: TGTGCCAGCAGCGCATCGGCGGGACAGTTGGTGACCCACAATCAGCCCCAGCATTTT
cdr3_aa: CASSASAGQLVTHNQPQHF

j_call: TRBJ1-1
d_call: NA
clone_size: NA
v_call: TRBV5-1
cdr3_nt: TGCGCCAGCAGCAAGCTGGGGCCAGGCGGGGAGAGCGCTGAAGCTTTCTTT
cdr3_aa: CASSKLGPGGESAEAFF

j_call: TRBJ2-7
d_call: NA
clone_size: NA
v_call: TRBV9
cdr3_nt: TGTGCCAGCAGCGTAGGTTCAGGGGGGTACGAGCAGTACTTC
cdr3_aa: CASSVGSGGYEQYF

j_call: TRBJ2-3
d_call: TRBD2
clone_size: NA
v_call: TRBV3-1/TRBV3-2
cdr3_nt: TGTGCCAGCAGCCAAGAACTAGCGGAGGCAGATACGCAGTATTTT
cdr3_aa: CASSQELAEADTQYF

j_call: TRBJ2-6
d_call: NA
clone_size: NA
v_call: TRBV19
cdr3_nt: TGTGCCAGTAGTATGGATGGATCTGGGGCCAACGTCCTGACTTTC
cdr3_aa: CASSMDGSGANVLTF

j_call: TRBJ2-2
d_call: NA
clone_size: NA
v_call: TRBV9
cdr3_nt: TGTGCCAGCTCCCGGGCGGACGAGCCGGCCGGGGAGCTGTTTTTT
cdr3_aa: CASSRADEPAGELFF

j_call: TRBJ2-1
d_call: NA
clone_size: NA
v_call: TRBV29-1
cdr3_nt: TGCAGCGTAACCGTGGACTGGCAAAAGCAGTTCTTC
cdr3_aa: CSVTVDWQKQFF

j_call: TRBJ2-1
d_call: TRBD2
clone_size: NA
v_call: TRBV18
cdr3_nt: TGTGCCAGCTCACTCGGACTAGCGGGAGGGATGGATTACAATGAGCAGTTCTTC
cdr3_aa: CASSLGLAGGMDYNEQFF

j_call: TRBJ1-1
d_call: TRBD1
clone_size: NA
v_call: TRBV11-2
cdr3_nt: TGTGCCAGCAGCTTAGCAGGGGGTGCAACTGAAGCTTTCTTT
cdr3_aa: CASSLAGGATEAFF

j_call: TRBJ2-1
d_call: TRBD2
clone_size: NA
v_call: TRBV7-2
cdr3_nt: TGTGCCAGCAGCTTAGCCGGGGGGCTAGCGGGAGGCAATGAGCAGTTCTTC
cdr3_aa: CASSLAGGLAGGNEQFF

j_call: TRBJ2-3
d_call: NA
clone_size: NA
v_call: TRBV5-6
cdr3_nt: TGTGCCAGCAGCTTCTTCAGAGATACGCAGTATTTT
cdr3_aa: CASSFFRDTQYF

j_call: TRBJ1-6
d_call: NA
clone_size: NA
v_call: TRBV7-2
cdr3_nt: TGTGCCAGCAGCTTAGAGTTCTGGTCGGGGAAGGCTTCACCCCTCCACTTT
cdr3_aa: CASSLEFWSGKASPLHF

j_call: TRBJ1-4
d_call: TRBD1
clone_size: NA
v_call: TRBV5-1
cdr3_nt: TGCGCCAGCAGCTCGGGACAGATTAATGAAAAACTGTTTTTT
cdr3_aa: CASSSGQINEKLFF

j_call: TRBJ2-7
d_call: TRBD2
clone_size: NA
v_call: TRBV13
cdr3_nt: TGTGCCAGCAGCGAGGGACTAGCGGGGAACTACGAGCAGTACTTC
cdr3_aa: CASSEGLAGNYEQYF

j_call: TRBJ2-7
d_call: TRBD1
clone_size: many
v_call: TRBV27
cdr3_nt: TGTGCCAGCAGTTTTTACGCAGGGGGCAACGAGCAGTACTTC
cdr3_aa: CASSFYAGGNEQYF

j_call: TRBJ1-5
d_call: NA
clone_size: once
v_call: TRBV7-2
cdr3_nt: TGTGCCAGCAGCTCGGACAGAGATCAGCCCCAGCATTTT
cdr3_aa: CASSSDRDQPQHF

j_call: TRBJ2-3
d_call: NA
clone_size: NA
v_call: TRBV20-1
cdr3_nt: TGCGGTGCTAGTCATCTAGGGGCACTCACAGATACGCAGTATTTT
cdr3_aa: CGASHLGALTDTQYF

j_call: TRBJ2-3
d_call: NA
clone_size: NA
v_call: TRBV6-2/TRBV6-3
cdr3_nt: TGTGCCAGCAGTTCTCCGCCAACAGATACGCAGTATTTT
cdr3_aa: CASSSPPTDTQYF

j_call: TRBJ2-1
d_call: TRBD2
clone_size: NA
v_call: TRBV11-2
cdr3_nt: TGTGCCAGCAGCTTTGGACTAGGATCCAATGAGCAGTTCTTC
cdr3_aa: CASSFGLGSNEQFF

j_call: TRBJ2-7
d_call: NA
clone_size: NA
v_call: TRBV25-1
cdr3_nt: TGTGCCAGCGTGGGACCCTACGTGTCCGAGCAGTACTTC
cdr3_aa: CASVGPYVSEQYF

j_call: TRBJ2-2
d_call: TRBD2
clone_size: NA
v_call: TRBV4-3
cdr3_nt: TGCGCCAGCAGCCTCTCGATGACTAGCGGGAGCGCCGGGGAGCTGTTTTTT
cdr3_aa: CASSLSMTSGSAGELFF

j_call: TRBJ2-5
d_call: NA
clone_size: NA
v_call: TRBV5-1
cdr3_nt: TGCGCCAGCAGCTTGATGACAGAAGAGACCCAGTACTTC
cdr3_aa: CASSLMTEETQYF

j_call: TRBJ2-7
d_call: TRBD1
clone_size: NA
v_call: TRBV2
cdr3_nt: TGTGCCAGCAGTGAAGGACAGGGGAGTCTCTACGAGCAGTACTTC
cdr3_aa: CASSEGQGSLYEQYF

j_call: TRBJ2-1
d_call: TRBD1
clone_size: NA
v_call: TRBV16
cdr3_nt: TGTGCCAGCAGCCAAGAGACAGGGACTGAGCAGTTCTTC
cdr3_aa: CASSQETGTEQFF

j_call: TRBJ2-1
d_call: NA
clone_size: once
v_call: TRBV2
cdr3_nt: TGTGCCAGCGGGGGAGGGGGGCCCTCCTACAATGAGCAGTTCTTC
cdr3_aa: CASGGGGPSYNEQFF

j_call: TRBJ2-7
d_call: TRBD1
clone_size: NA
v_call: TRBV28
cdr3_nt: TGTGCCAGCAGTTTACAAGACAGGGCGAGATACGAGCAGTACTTC
cdr3_aa: CASSLQDRARYEQYF

j_call: TRBJ1-4
d_call: TRBD1
clone_size: few
v_call: TRBV7-9
cdr3_nt: TGTGCCAGCAGCAAGGGACAGGGAGCAACTAATGAAAAACTGTTTTTT
cdr3_aa: CASSKGQGATNEKLFF

j_call: TRBJ2-7
d_call: TRBD1
clone_size: NA
v_call: TRBV3-1/TRBV3-2
cdr3_nt: TGTGCCAGCAGCAACGGACAGGGGGTTACCTCCTACGAGCAGTACTTC
cdr3_aa: CASSNGQGVTSYEQYF

j_call: TRBJ1-2
d_call: TRBD1
clone_size: NA
v_call: TRBV28
cdr3_nt: TGTGCCAGCAGTTCCGTCCCGACAGGGGACTATGGCTACACCTTC
cdr3_aa: CASSSVPTGDYGYTF

j_call: TRBJ2-1
d_call: NA
clone_size: NA
v_call: TRBV5-1
cdr3_nt: TGCGCCAGCAGCCTGGTCAAGGGGGTAAATGAGCAGTTCTTC
cdr3_aa: CASSLVKGVNEQFF

j_call: TRBJ1-5
d_call: TRBD1
clone_size: NA
v_call: TRBV27
cdr3_nt: TGTGCCAGTAGGACAGGGCAAAATCAGCCCCAGCATTTT
cdr3_aa: CASRTGQNQPQHF

j_call: TRBJ2-7
d_call: NA
clone_size: NA
v_call: TRBV28
cdr3_nt: TGTGCCAGCAAGCGGCTACCGGGCTACGAGCAGTACTTC
cdr3_aa: CASKRLPGYEQYF

j_call: TRBJ1-1
d_call: TRBD1
clone_size: NA
v_call: TRBV9
cdr3_nt: TGTGCCAGCAGGCGACAGGGGGAGAACACTGAAGCTTTCTTT
cdr3_aa: CASRRQGENTEAFF

j_call: TRBJ2-2
d_call: NA
clone_size: NA
v_call: TRBV27
cdr3_nt: TGTGCCAGCAGTCGGCTGGACAATCGGGCCGGGGAGCTGTTTTTT
cdr3_aa: CASSRLDNRAGELFF

j_call: TRBJ2-3
d_call: TRBD2
clone_size: few
v_call: TRBV27
cdr3_nt: TGTGCCAGCAGAGAAAGACTAGCGGTTGGAGATACGCAGTATTTT
cdr3_aa: CASRERLAVGDTQYF